The rows below give T cell receptor beta chains drawn from one sample of a study of blood T cell repertoires in COVID-19. Clones were read by immunoSEQ multiplex PCR, and TCRdb kept only the in-frame ones, dropping some. The sample lists 47,000 or so clones; under 90% were seen once. Sequencing input: peripheral blood. Receptors were obtained from an elderly woman with COVID-19, enrolled during active disease. CDR3s include the opening cysteine and the closing phenylalanine or tryptophan. A D gene is named only where the DNA matches it firmly. Size values are once, few and many counts, or a class for expanded clones, and some rows have none.

d_call: -; clone_size: once; j_call: TRBJ1-2; v_call: TRBV27; cdr3_aa: CASSLYRGNYGYTF; cdr3_nt: TGTGCCAGCAGTTTATATCGGGGTAACTATGGCTACACCTTC
d_call: -; clone_size: -; j_call: TRBJ2-7; v_call: TRBV5-6; cdr3_aa: CASSREDGYEQYF; cdr3_nt: TGTGCCAGCAGCCGGGAAGACGGGTACGAGCAGTACTTC
d_call: -; clone_size: -; j_call: TRBJ2-4; v_call: TRBV20-1; cdr3_aa: CRGSGGGNIQYF; cdr3_nt: TGCAGGGGTAGTGGGGGCGGAAACATTCAGTACTTC
d_call: TRBD1; clone_size: -; j_call: TRBJ2-7; v_call: TRBV19; cdr3_aa: CASSIGTGAHEQYF; cdr3_nt: TGTGCCAGTAGTATAGGGACAGGGGCTCACGAGCAGTACTTC
d_call: TRBD2; clone_size: -; j_call: TRBJ2-2; v_call: TRBV6-4; cdr3_aa: CASKKTSGSTGELFF; cdr3_nt: TGTGCCAGCAAGAAGACTAGCGGGTCCACCGGGGAGCTGTTTTTT
d_call: -; clone_size: few; j_call: TRBJ2-2; v_call: TRBV30; cdr3_aa: CAWRQGMLGELFF; cdr3_nt: TGTGCCTGGAGGCAGGGAATGTTAGGGGAGCTGTTTTTT
d_call: -; clone_size: -; j_call: TRBJ2-7; v_call: TRBV27; cdr3_aa: CASSLARAGLNYEQYF; cdr3_nt: TGTGCCAGCAGTTTAGCGCGGGCAGGTCTGAACTACGAGCAGTACTTC
d_call: -; clone_size: -; j_call: TRBJ1-1; v_call: TRBV3-1/TRBV3-2; cdr3_aa: CASSPGTLNTEAFF; cdr3_nt: TGTGCCAGCAGCCCCGGGACACTGAACACTGAAGCTTTCTTT
d_call: TRBD2; clone_size: -; j_call: TRBJ2-5; v_call: TRBV7-7; cdr3_aa: CASSSSGAGETQYF; cdr3_nt: TGTGCTAGCAGCTCTTCAGGAGCGGGGGAGACCCAGTACTTC
d_call: TRBD2; clone_size: -; j_call: TRBJ2-2; v_call: TRBV7-3; cdr3_aa: CASRGDSGDTGELFF; cdr3_nt: TGTGCCAGCAGGGGCGATAGCGGGGACACCGGGGAGCTGTTTTTT
d_call: TRBD1; clone_size: -; j_call: TRBJ1-1; v_call: TRBV5-4; cdr3_aa: CASSLGQGRMNTEAFF; cdr3_nt: TGTGCCAGCAGCCTAGGACAGGGGAGGATGAACACTGAAGCTTTCTTT
d_call: -; clone_size: once; j_call: TRBJ2-6; v_call: TRBV7-8; cdr3_aa: CASSLQTGYSGANVLTF; cdr3_nt: TGTGCCAGCAGCTTACAAACAGGGTACTCTGGGGCCAACGTCCTGACTTTC
d_call: -; clone_size: -; j_call: TRBJ1-3; v_call: TRBV5-1; cdr3_aa: CASSLALLSSGNTIYF; cdr3_nt: TGCGCCAGCAGCTTGGCGCTCCTGAGCTCTGGAAACACCATATATTTT
d_call: -; clone_size: -; j_call: TRBJ2-6; v_call: TRBV23-1; cdr3_aa: CASSLMPNGGGANVLTF; cdr3_nt: TGCGCCAGCAGTCTAATGCCCAACGGCGGTGGGGCCAACGTCCTGACTTTC
d_call: -; clone_size: -; j_call: TRBJ2-2; v_call: TRBV29-1; cdr3_aa: CSVESGLFSGELFF; cdr3_nt: TGCAGCGTTGAATCAGGGTTATTCTCCGGGGAGCTGTTTTTT
d_call: -; clone_size: few; j_call: TRBJ2-2; v_call: TRBV5-1; cdr3_aa: CASSLEARGNTGELFF; cdr3_nt: TGCGCCAGCAGCTTGGAGGCCAGGGGGAACACCGGGGAGCTGTTTTTT
d_call: TRBD2; clone_size: -; j_call: TRBJ2-3; v_call: TRBV7-6; cdr3_aa: CASSRVAGPTDTQYF; cdr3_nt: TGTGCCAGCAGTCGAGTAGCGGGACCCACAGATACGCAGTATTTT
d_call: -; clone_size: -; j_call: TRBJ1-4; v_call: TRBV9; cdr3_aa: CASSVEAGGEKLFF; cdr3_nt: TGTGCCAGCAGCGTAGAGGCAGGTGGGGAAAAACTGTTTTTT
d_call: TRBD1; clone_size: -; j_call: TRBJ1-6; v_call: TRBV30; cdr3_aa: CAWIPGGLRSYNSPLHF; cdr3_nt: TGTGCCTGGATTCCAGGGGGCCTTAGGTCCTATAATTCACCCCTCCACTTT
d_call: -; clone_size: -; j_call: TRBJ1-4; v_call: TRBV18; cdr3_aa: CASSSNRAGLNEKLFF; cdr3_nt: TGTGCCAGCTCATCGAATCGTGCAGGGCTAAATGAAAAACTGTTTTTT
d_call: TRBD2; clone_size: -; j_call: TRBJ2-1; v_call: TRBV27; cdr3_aa: CASSWGGVYNEQFF; cdr3_nt: TGTGCCAGCAGTTGGGGGGGGGTTTACAATGAGCAGTTCTTC